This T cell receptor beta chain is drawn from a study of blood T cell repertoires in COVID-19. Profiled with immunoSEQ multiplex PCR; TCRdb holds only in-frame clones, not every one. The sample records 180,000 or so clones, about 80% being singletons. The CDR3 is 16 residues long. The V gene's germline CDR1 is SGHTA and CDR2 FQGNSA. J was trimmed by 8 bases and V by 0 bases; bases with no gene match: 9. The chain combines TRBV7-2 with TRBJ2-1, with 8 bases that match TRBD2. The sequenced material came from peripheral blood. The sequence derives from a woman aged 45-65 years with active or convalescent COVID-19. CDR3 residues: CASSLAAGGRLDEQFF. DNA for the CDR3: TGTGCCAGCAGCTTAGCGGCGGGAGGCCGCCTCGATGAGCAGTTCTTC.